This T cell receptor (beta chain) was identified during a study of OX40 agonist ivuxolimab in advanced cancers. Germline CDR1 reads MDHEN; CDR2 reads SYDVKM. The CDR3 extends over 14 amino acids. The V end lost 8 bases, the J end lost 6 bases, and 17 bases lay between the germline ends. Study-wide results and caveats: Expanded peripheral T-cell antigen specificity went undetermined.

This clone was detected once. Its cognate antigen is unknown. Only in-frame clones appear in the TCRdb table, and some are missing; sequencing was by immunoSEQ multiplex PCR. The table lists tens of thousands of clones, more than 75% of them singletons, with about 1.9% in the top ten. The J gene is TRBJ2-1, the V gene TRBV28, with D possibly being TRBD2 (7 bases). This receptor was taken from an adult with an advanced solid tumor such as melanoma, head and neck, liver or kidney cancer. Material: CD4+ or CD8+ T cells sorted from blood, obtained in a trial of the OX40 agonist ivuxolimab. The CDR3 DNA is TGTGCCAGCGTCAGGGGAGGGCCCCCCAATGAGCAGTTCTTC. This sequence encodes CASVRGGPPNEQFF.